The source of this T cell receptor beta chain is a study of regulatory and conventional T cells in RAG deficiency. The CDR3 is made up of 17 amino acids. Germline V lookup: CDR1 SEHNR, CDR2 FQNEAQ (reference sequence). V was cut by 1 base and J by 4 bases, with 16 bases left in between. Comments on this clone: Its antigen is as yet unknown.

Whole-study findings and limits: In Omenn syndrome, sorted "Tregs" may be peripherally activated cells.

The sorted regulatory T cells were CD4+, CD25-high and CD127-low, with genomic DNA sequenced. Some clones are missing from TCRdb's copy, which holds only in-frame ones; the method was immunoSEQ multiplex PCR. There are about 7,100 clones in the sample; under 95% occur only once, and less than 1.5% lies in the top ten. This same sample was also part of a study on regulatory T cells. This second report adds: Amplification used 52 TRBV primers and 13 TRBJ primers. Patient repertoires had restricted TRB V-J pairs and skewed V and J usage, most in Tregs.

This receptor was obtained from a human donor in good health. Material for sequencing was CD127- CD25+ CD4+ Tregs sorted from blood. The J gene is TRBJ2-2, the V gene TRBV7-9; weak D call: TRBD1 (5 bases). For the CDR3, the DNA is TGTGCCAGCAGCTTAGGTCCGGACACTCTACTCACCGGGGAGCTGTTTTTT. It yields the protein CASSLGPDTLLTGELFF.